This record concerns one T cell receptor (beta chain) sequence. Its antigen is not known. The data were obtained in a study of shared clonotypes between healthy human individuals. CD8 cells regarded as naive lacked CD45RO, were positively chosen for CCR7, and omitted terminally differentiated effector memory CD45RA+ cells. Germline V gene data show CDR1 as MNHNY and CDR2 as SVGAGI (reference sequence). The CDR3 totals 15 residues. V lost 7 bases, J lost 7 bases, and 8 bases stayed unmatched. Using immunoSEQ multiplex PCR, the repertoire was profiled, and TCRdb retains in-frame clones only, with some absent. This table holds under 2,000,000 clones, less than 95% found once. General observations from the study: For sorted subsets, rarefaction showed incomplete sequencing despite large depth. Sharing across four donors was highest in naive CD4 (around 5%) and lowest in memory CD8 (roughly 0.4%).

The chain combines TRBV6-6 with TRBJ2-1; 12 positions match TRBD1. This clonotype was sampled from a man between 18 and 35 years old in good health. The specimen was naive CD8+ T cells sorted from blood. The CDR3 nucleotides are TGTGCCAGCATCGGTGGGACAGGGGGCTGGAATGAGCAGTTCTTC. Translating gives CASIGGTGGWNEQFF.